A selection of T cell receptor beta chains follows, all from one sample in a study of identical twins. TCRdb passed the 5' RACE reads through MiXCR, listing each CDR3 protein once. The data show 700,000 to 950,000 distinct CDR3 sequences, over 9% seen once. This sample also belongs to another study, concerning yellow fever vaccine responses in identical twins.

The sequenced sample was PBMCs. Receptor source: a woman between 18 and 29 years old in good health. CDR3s include the opening cysteine and the closing phenylalanine or tryptophan. The D gene is left open where the match is weak. For some rows the clone size is stated as once, few or many, or as a class when expanded; others skip it.

v_call: TRBV3-1; d_call: NA; j_call: TRBJ1-1; clone_size: NA; cdr3_nt: TGTGCCAGCAGCACAGGGTGGGGCACTGAAGCTTTCTTT; cdr3_aa: CASSTGWGTEAFF
v_call: TRBV15; d_call: NA; j_call: TRBJ2-6; clone_size: many; cdr3_nt: TGTGCCACCAGCAGAGAGGGGGCTGGGGCCAACGTCCTGACTTTC; cdr3_aa: CATSREGAGANVLTF
v_call: TRBV2; d_call: NA; j_call: TRBJ2-3; clone_size: NA; cdr3_nt: TGTGCCAGCTACCCCTCGGGACACCCGAGCACAGATACGCAGTATTTT; cdr3_aa: CASYPSGHPSTDTQYF
v_call: TRBV4-2; d_call: NA; j_call: TRBJ2-3; clone_size: NA; cdr3_nt: TGTGCCAGCAGCCAAGTCGGGGTGAGCGGCACAGATACGCAGTATTTT; cdr3_aa: CASSQVGVSGTDTQYF
v_call: TRBV12-3/TRBV12-4; d_call: NA; j_call: TRBJ1-3; clone_size: once; cdr3_nt: TGTGCCAGCAGAGGTTTGGCTTTTTCTGGAAACACCATATATTTT; cdr3_aa: CASRGLAFSGNTIYF
v_call: TRBV3-1; d_call: NA; j_call: TRBJ2-1; clone_size: NA; cdr3_nt: TGTGCCAGCAGCCAAGAATGGGAGGCTAGCCGTAACAATGAGCAGTTCTTC; cdr3_aa: CASSQEWEASRNNEQFF
v_call: TRBV24-1; d_call: NA; j_call: TRBJ2-1; clone_size: few; cdr3_nt: TGTGCCACCAGTGATTCTTGGCGGGGGCGGGGCAATGAGCAGTTCTTC; cdr3_aa: CATSDSWRGRGNEQFF
v_call: TRBV12-3/TRBV12-4; d_call: TRBD2; j_call: TRBJ2-2; clone_size: NA; cdr3_nt: TGTGCCAGCAGTTACAGCGGGGGGGCCGTCGGGGAGCTGTTTTTT; cdr3_aa: CASSYSGGAVGELFF
v_call: TRBV3-1; d_call: TRBD2; j_call: TRBJ2-7; clone_size: many; cdr3_nt: TGTGCCAGCAGCCAGGGACTAGCGTTCTACGAGCAGTACTTC; cdr3_aa: CASSQGLAFYEQYF
v_call: TRBV28; d_call: TRBD2; j_call: TRBJ2-1; clone_size: few; cdr3_nt: TGTGCCAGCAGTTTAGGCTACGCGGGAGCAGTCAACTCCTACAATGAGCAGTTCTTC; cdr3_aa: CASSLGYAGAVNSYNEQFF
v_call: TRBV20-1; d_call: NA; j_call: TRBJ1-4; clone_size: many; cdr3_nt: TGCAGTGCTAGTCTCTGGGAAGCGAATGAAAAACTGTTTTTT; cdr3_aa: CSASLWEANEKLFF
v_call: TRBV3-1; d_call: TRBD1; j_call: TRBJ1-6; clone_size: NA; cdr3_nt: TGTGCCAGCAGCCACGGGACAGGGGATAATTCAACCCTCCACTTT; cdr3_aa: CASSHGTGDNSTLHF
v_call: TRBV7-2; d_call: NA; j_call: TRBJ1-1; clone_size: few; cdr3_nt: TGTGCCAGCAGTCGGGCCCTCACTGAAGCTTTCTTT; cdr3_aa: CASSRALTEAFF
v_call: TRBV6-1; d_call: NA; j_call: TRBJ2-1; clone_size: few; cdr3_nt: TGTGCCAGCAGTGCCGCCACAGGAGACCCCTACAATGAGCAGTTCTTC; cdr3_aa: CASSAATGDPYNEQFF
v_call: TRBV28; d_call: TRBD1; j_call: TRBJ2-7; clone_size: few; cdr3_nt: TGTGCCAGCAGCCCCACACCCGGGACAGGGGGCGCCTACGAGCAGTACTTC; cdr3_aa: CASSPTPGTGGAYEQYF
v_call: TRBV14; d_call: NA; j_call: TRBJ2-1; clone_size: few; cdr3_nt: TGTGCCAGCTCCGGGGTGAGCTCCTACAATGAGCAGTTCTTC; cdr3_aa: CASSGVSSYNEQFF
v_call: TRBV10-3; d_call: TRBD2; j_call: TRBJ2-1; clone_size: few; cdr3_nt: TGTGCCATCGCCACAGAGACTAGCGGGGGGGCTGAGCAGTTCTTC; cdr3_aa: CAIATETSGGAEQFF
v_call: TRBV7-9; d_call: NA; j_call: TRBJ2-1; clone_size: few; cdr3_nt: TGTGCCAGCAGCTTAGAGACCGAGAACAAATTCTTC; cdr3_aa: CASSLETENKFF
v_call: TRBV2; d_call: NA; j_call: TRBJ2-2; clone_size: many; cdr3_nt: TGTGCCAGCAGTTCCCTCCGAGGCGGGGTATCCACCGGGGAGCTGTTTTTT; cdr3_aa: CASSSLRGGVSTGELFF
v_call: TRBV12-3/TRBV12-4; d_call: NA; j_call: TRBJ1-1; clone_size: many; cdr3_nt: TGTGCCAGCAGTGCGGGGCCGAGCACTGAAGCTTTCTTT; cdr3_aa: CASSAGPSTEAFF
v_call: TRBV5-5; d_call: NA; j_call: TRBJ2-7; clone_size: NA; cdr3_nt: TGTGCCAGCAGTGGGGTTACTTCCTACGAGCAGTACTTC; cdr3_aa: CASSGVTSYEQYF
v_call: TRBV5-6; d_call: NA; j_call: TRBJ2-1; clone_size: NA; cdr3_nt: TGTGCCAGCAGCTTTGTTTCTAGCAGTTACAATGAGCAGTTCTTC; cdr3_aa: CASSFVSSSYNEQFF
v_call: TRBV10-3; d_call: NA; j_call: TRBJ2-7; clone_size: NA; cdr3_nt: TGTGCCATCAAAGCCCAAGACGTATACTACGAGCAGTACTTC; cdr3_aa: CAIKAQDVYYEQYF
v_call: TRBV7-6; d_call: TRBD2; j_call: TRBJ2-1; clone_size: NA; cdr3_nt: TGTGCCAGCAGCTTAGGTTCTGCGGGAGCCTACAATGAGCAGTTCTTC; cdr3_aa: CASSLGSAGAYNEQFF
v_call: TRBV5-1; d_call: NA; j_call: TRBJ2-5; clone_size: NA; cdr3_nt: TGCGCCAGCACCTTACAGGCCCATCAGGAGACCCAGTACTTC; cdr3_aa: CASTLQAHQETQYF